Below, 9 T cell receptor beta chains from the same sample are listed, as sequenced in a study of identical twins. Using its own MiXCR run on the 5' RACE reads, TCRdb lists one record per CDR3 protein. The data show some 730,000 distinct CDR3 sequences, roughly 20% seen once. The sample also formed part of further work on T cells expressing NK-cell markers.

Sequenced sample: PBMCs. These receptors were obtained from a woman between 18 and 29 years old in good health.

The chain carries TRBV18 and TRBJ2-2; no reliable D call. Germline CDR1 and CDR2: KGHSH and LQKENI. Trimming took 2 bases from V and 6 from J, leaving 7 bases between them. This CDR3 spans 13 amino acids. The CDR3 loop reads CASSPTFPGELFF. The CDR3 nucleotides are TGTGCCAGCTCACCAACGTTTCCCGGGGAGCTGTTTTTT. Looking up the rest from reference TRBV18 and TRBJ2-2 gives the full variable domain: NAGVMQNPRHLVRRRGQEARLRCSPMKGHSHVYWYRQLPEEGLKFMVYLQKENIIDESGMPKERFSAEFPKEGPSILRIQQVVRGDSAAYFCASSPTFPGELFFGEGSRLTVL.

This clonotype was seen a few times. The chain combines TRBV3-1 with TRBJ2-7; D unresolved. CDR1 and CDR2 (germline): LGHDT, YNNKEL (reference sequence). V lost 0 bases and J 0 bases, leaving 9 bases between the germline ends. This CDR3 comprises 15 residues. The chain's CDR3 is CASSQERFTSYEQYF. CDR3 coding DNA: TGTGCCAGCAGCCAAGAGAGGTTTACCTCCTACGAGCAGTACTTC.

This clonotype was detected a few times. The chain uses TRBV20-1 and TRBJ2-3; the D gene is possibly TRBD2 (5 bases). This CDR3 region has 15 residues. The germline gives CDR1 DFQATT, CDR2 SNEGSKA (reference sequence). Trimming took off 6 bases at V and 0 bases at J, with 16 bases between the two ends. The CDR3 sequence: CSAAPRGSSTDTQYF. The CDR3 DNA is TGCAGTGCGGCCCCTCGGGGAAGTAGCACAGATACGCAGTATTTT.

This clonotype was picked up a small number of times. The chain carries TRBV2 and TRBJ2-3, with D possibly matching TRBD1 (6 bases). V shed 5 bases and J shed 6 bases, with 18 bases lying between them. Germline CDR1 reads SNHLY; CDR2 reads FYNNEI. CDR3 length: 15 amino acids. The CDR3 nucleotides read TGTGCCAGCAGTTCACAGGGCTTCAATTGGGATACGCAGTATTTT. This codes for CASSSQGFNWDTQYF.

The chain links TRBV12-3 or TRBV12-4 to TRBJ2-5; D is possibly TRBD2 (5 bases). Trimming pared 7 bases from V and 2 bases from J, leaving 14 bases between. The CDR3 is made up of 14 amino acids. The CDR3 DNA follows: TGTGCCAGCACCCTAGCAGGTGGACAAGAGACCCAGTACTTC. Its protein product is CASTLAGGQETQYF.

This clonotype has just a few counts. One junction end disagrees with the germline gene, perhaps due to a read error. V and J are TRBV6-1 and TRBJ2-3; 12 bases are shared with TRBD2. This CDR3 has 15 amino acids. Germline assignment: CDR1 MNHNS and CDR2 SASEGT. The CDR3 DNA reads TGTGCCAGCACTGAACTAGCGGGAGGACAAGATACGCAGTATTTT. Protein sequence: CASTELAGGQDTQYF.

J is TRBJ2-2 and V is TRBV20-1, with a weak D call TRBD2 (6 bases). This CDR3 comprises 13 residues. V was cut by 6 bases and J by 1 base, with 9 bases left in between. Germline V gives CDR1 DFQATT, CDR2 SNEGSKA (reference sequence). The CDR3 protein is CSAPGVNTGELFF. The CDR3 DNA is TGCAGTGCGCCGGGAGTGAACACCGGGGAGCTGTTTTTT.

This clonotype was observed a few times. The chain uses TRBV7-9 and TRBJ1-1, with no clear D. From germline, CDR1 is SEHNR and CDR2 FQNEAQ (reference sequence). CDR3 length equals 15 residues. The V end lost 5 bases, the J end lost 0 bases, and 13 bases lay between the germline ends. CDR3 in DNA: TGTGCCAGCAGCAAGGCGCAGTTAGTGAACACTGAAGCTTTCTTT. It is translated as CASSKAQLVNTEAFF.

This clonotype showed up just a few times. The chain is built from TRBV6-5 and TRBJ2-1, with a weak D call TRBD2 (6 bases). Germline V CDR1 and CDR2: MNHEY, SVGAGI. Deletions cut 0 bases from V and 10 bases from J, with 25 bases between. The CDR3 runs 18 residues. DNA for the CDR3: TGTGCCAGCAGTTACTCAGTGAGGGGACTCTATAACCGAACCGAGCAGTTCTTC. This encodes CASSYSVRGLYNRTEQFF.